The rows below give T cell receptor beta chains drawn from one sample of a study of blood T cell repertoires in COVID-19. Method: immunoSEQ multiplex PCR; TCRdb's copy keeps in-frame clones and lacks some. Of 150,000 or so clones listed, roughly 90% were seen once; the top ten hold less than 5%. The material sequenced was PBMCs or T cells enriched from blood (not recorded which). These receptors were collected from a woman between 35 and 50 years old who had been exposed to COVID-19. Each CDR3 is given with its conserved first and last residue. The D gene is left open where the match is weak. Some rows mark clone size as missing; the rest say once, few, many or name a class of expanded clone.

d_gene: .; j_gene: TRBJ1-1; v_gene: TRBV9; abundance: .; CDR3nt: TGTGCCAGCGGGCAGGGATTAGGCACTGAAGCTTTCTTT; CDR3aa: CASGQGLGTEAFF
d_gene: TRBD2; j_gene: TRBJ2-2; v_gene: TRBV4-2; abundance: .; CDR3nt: TGTGCCAGCAGCCTCAGACTAGCGGGGGGCCGAAACACCGGGGAGCTGTTTTTT; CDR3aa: CASSLRLAGGRNTGELFF
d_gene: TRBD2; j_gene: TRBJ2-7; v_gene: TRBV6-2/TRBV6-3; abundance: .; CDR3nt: TGTGCCAGCAGTGCCGGACTAGCGGGCTACGAGCAGTACTTC; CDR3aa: CASSAGLAGYEQYF
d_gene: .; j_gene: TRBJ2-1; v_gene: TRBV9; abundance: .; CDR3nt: TGTGCCAGCAGCCCTCAGGGGAGGGGCTATGAGCAGTTCTTC; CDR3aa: CASSPQGRGYEQFF
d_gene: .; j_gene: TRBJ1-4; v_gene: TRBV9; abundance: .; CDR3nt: TGTGCCAGCTCTGGGGCTATAAATAATGAAAAACTGTTTTTT; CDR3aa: CASSGAINNEKLFF
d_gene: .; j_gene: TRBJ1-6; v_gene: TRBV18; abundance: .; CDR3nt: TGTGCCAGCTCAACCAACAGGGACTATAATTCACCCCTCCACTTT; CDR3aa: CASSTNRDYNSPLHF
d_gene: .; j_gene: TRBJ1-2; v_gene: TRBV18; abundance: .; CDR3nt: TGTGCCAGCTCACCAGGGGCGCAGATATCTGGCTACACCTTC; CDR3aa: CASSPGAQISGYTF
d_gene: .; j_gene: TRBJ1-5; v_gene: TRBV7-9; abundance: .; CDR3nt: TGTGCCAGCCAGGGGTGGAAAGATCAGCCCCAGCATTTT; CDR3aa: CASQGWKDQPQHF
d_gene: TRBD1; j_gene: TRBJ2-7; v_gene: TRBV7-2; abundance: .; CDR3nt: TGTGCCAGCAGACGCGGTACAGGGGGCTCCTACGAGCAGTACTTC; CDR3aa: CASRRGTGGSYEQYF
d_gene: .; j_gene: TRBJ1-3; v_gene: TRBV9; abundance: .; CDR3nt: TGTGCCAGCAGCGAACGACTGAACTCTGGAAACACCATATATTTT; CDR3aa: CASSERLNSGNTIYF
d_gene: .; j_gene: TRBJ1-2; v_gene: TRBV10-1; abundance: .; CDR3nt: TGCGCCAGCAGTGGATCCCCCCTTGGACAGCCTGGCTACACCTTC; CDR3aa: CASSGSPLGQPGYTF
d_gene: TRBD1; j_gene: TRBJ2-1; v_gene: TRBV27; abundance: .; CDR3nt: TGTGCCAGCAGAAGACAGGGGCTCAATGAGCAGTTCTTC; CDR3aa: CASRRQGLNEQFF
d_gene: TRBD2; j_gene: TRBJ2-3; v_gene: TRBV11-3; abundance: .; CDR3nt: TGTGCCAGCAGCCTTAGCGGGAGTCCAGCAGATACGCAGTATTTT; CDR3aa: CASSLSGSPADTQYF
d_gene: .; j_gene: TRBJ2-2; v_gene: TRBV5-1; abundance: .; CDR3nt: TGCGCCAGCAGCTCACTAGCTGCGAACACCGGGGAGCTGTTTTTT; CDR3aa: CASSSLAANTGELFF
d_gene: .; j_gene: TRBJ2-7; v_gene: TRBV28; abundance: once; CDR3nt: TGTGCCAGCGGTACCTCGGGACTCATAGTCTTC; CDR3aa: CASGTSGLIVF
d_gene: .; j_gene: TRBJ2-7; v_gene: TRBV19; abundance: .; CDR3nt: TGTGCCAGTAGTATTAACGGGGACTCCTACGAGCAGTACTTC; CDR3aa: CASSINGDSYEQYF
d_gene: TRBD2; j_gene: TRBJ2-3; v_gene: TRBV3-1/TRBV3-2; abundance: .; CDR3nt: TGTGCCAGCAGCCAAGGACTAGCGGGGAGCACAGATACGCAGTATTTT; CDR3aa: CASSQGLAGSTDTQYF
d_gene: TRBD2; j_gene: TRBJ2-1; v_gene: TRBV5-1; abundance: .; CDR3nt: TGCGCCAGCAGCTTGGGGTTACTAGCGGGAGGAAATGAGCAGTTCTTC; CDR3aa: CASSLGLLAGGNEQFF